Following are 8 T cell receptor beta chains from one sample sequenced in a study of T cell repertoires in cytomegalovirus infection. Each CDR3 protein is one row after TCRdb ran MiXCR on the reads. The table includes hundreds of thousands of distinct CDR3 sequences, roughly 24% detected once. The material sequenced was CD8+ T cells from PBMCs. The source of these receptors is a human donor in good health (CMV status not recorded). Some clones in this sample may be carry-over from other donors' samples.

The CDR3 region has the DNA TGTGCCAGCAGGGGACAGGGTGAATATGGGGCCAACGTCCTGACTTTC. As protein: CASRGQGEYGANVLTF. This rearrangement joins TRBV12-3 or TRBV12-4 to TRBJ2-6; 9 bases are shared with TRBD1. Losses at the gene ends were 6 bases for V and 3 bases for J; bases not matched to a gene: 6. This CDR3 has 16 amino acids.

This chain joins TRBV10-2 and TRBJ1-1, with 8 bases lining up with TRBD1. The CDR3 length is 15 residues. Germline V CDR1 and CDR2: WSHSY, SAAADI. V lost 7 bases and J lost 3; bases outside the gene matches: 10. The CDR3 region is CASNPTTGDDTEAFF. CDR3 DNA sequence: TGCGCCAGCAATCCCACGACAGGGGATGACACTGAAGCTTTCTTT.

At least ten counts were recorded for this clonotype. The rearrangement links TRBV12-3 or TRBV12-4 to TRBJ2-1; 8 bases agree with TRBD1. The ends lost 3 bases at V and 15 bases at J; junction bases unmatched: 7. There are 12 residues in the CDR3. CDR3 in DNA: TGTGCCAGCAGTTTCCCCGGACAGGGAACGTTCTTC. Protein product: CASSFPGQGTFF.

The chain couples TRBV5-5 to TRBJ2-1; D is ambiguous. V was cut by 1 base and J by 0 bases, with 8 bases left in between. The CDR3 covers 15 residues. Germline V gene lookup returns CDR1 SGHKS and CDR2 YYEKEE (reference sequence). CDR3 coding DNA: TGTGCCAGCAGCTTGCCTCTAAGCTCCTACAATGAGCAGTTCTTC. This gives the protein CASSLPLSSYNEQFF.

The chain is built from TRBV6-4 and TRBJ2-2; perhaps TRBD1 as D (6 bases). Germline CDR1 reads MRHNA; CDR2 reads SNTAGT. V gave up 0 bases and J gave up 7 bases, with 6 bases separating them. The CDR3 has 13 residues. DNA for the CDR3: TGTGCCAGCAGTGACTCGGACAGCGGGGAGCTGTTTTTT. Its protein product is CASSDSDSGELFF.

This clonotype has just a few counts. The gene calls are TRBV11-3 and TRBJ2-2; D is ambiguous. CDR3 length equals 16 residues. CDR1 and CDR2 (germline): SGHNT, YENEEA. Trimming pared 4 bases from V and 5 bases from J, leaving 17 bases between. The CDR3 nucleotides are TGTGCCAGCAGCTCCTGGACCGCTGAGGTGACCGGGGAGCTGTTTTTT. Translating it yields CASSSWTAEVTGELFF. The variable domain in full, with the rest retrieved from reference TRBV11-3 and TRBJ2-2, is EAGVVQSPRYKIIEKKQPVAFWCNPISGHNTLYWYLQNLGQGPELLIRYENEEAVDDSQLPKDRFSAERLKGVDSTLKIQPAELGDSAVYLCASSSWTAEVTGELFFGEGSRLTVL.

This chain connects TRBV6-2 or TRBV6-3 to TRBJ2-7; a possible D gene is TRBD2 (5 bases). Germline lookup yields CDR1 MNHEY and CDR2 SVGEGT. The length of the CDR3 is 14 residues. Trimming removed 4 bases at V and 3 bases at J, with 13 bases between. The CDR3 loop is CASSLTSENYEQYV. CDR3 in DNA: TGTGCCAGCAGTTTAACTAGTGAGAACTACGAGCAGTACGTC.

The V gene is TRBV12-5, the J gene TRBJ2-1; D is perhaps TRBD1 (5 bases). The CDR3 contains 14 residues. Trimming took off 0 bases at V and 9 bases at J, with 12 bases between the two ends. From germline, CDR1 is LGHNT and CDR2 FRNRAP. As DNA, the CDR3 is TGTGCTAGTGGTTTGGTACTCAGGGTTCGTGAGCAGTTCTTC. Protein product: CASGLVLRVREQFF.